This T cell receptor beta chain came from a study of PD-1 blockade in mismatch repair-deficient tumors. The assay was immunoSEQ multiplex PCR, and TCRdb's table has in-frame clones only and misses some. The sample yields about 51,000 clones, roughly three quarters seen once. The CDR3 is made up of 14 amino acids. CDR1 SQVTM and CDR2 ANQGSEA come from the germline V gene. The germline V and J ends were trimmed by 7 bases and 2 bases, with 15 bases remaining between them. The sequencing used peripheral blood, collected 4 weeks after starting pembrolizumab. The chain uses TRBV29-1 and TRBJ2-1; D might be TRBD1 (6 bases). This clonotype originated in an adult with mismatch repair-deficient cancer. CDR3 nucleotides: TGCAGCGCCAAGGGGGATTTGACCTACAATGAGCAGTTCTTC. Amino acids: CSAKGDLTYNEQFF.